This TCR beta chain was obtained from a study of graft-versus-host responses after intestinal transplantation (dated by TCRdb to the early 2020s). For the wider study: The transplants that recipients received were multivisceral, liver-intestinal, or isolated intestinal. Rather than going through the commercial service, samples from three later patients were sequenced in-house on an Illumina MiSeq and processed with MiXCR. Anti-thymocyte globulin induction was given to all recipients, followed by maintenance tacrolimus and steroids for roughly 3 years. Alloreactive clones were identified by sequencing pre-transplant mixed lymphocyte reaction products and comparing these products with unstimulated pre-transplant donor and recipient T cells. After intestinal transplantation, graft-versus-host and host-versus-graft alloreactive T cell clones were followed in the graft, circulation and bone marrow using bulk TCR-beta CDR3 sequencing. Of the 20 to 30 intestinal transplant recipients enrolled in the cohort, one of whom was a retransplant, a few patients without pretransplant specimens were excluded. Donor T cell macrochimerism was defined as a peak of at least 4% donor T cells among recipient peripheral blood mononuclear cells. General findings and caveats noted by the study authors: The relatively low number and heterogeneity of intestinal transplant patients limited the conclusions. Patients with donor T cell macrochimerism had high GvH to HvG T cell clonal ratios in their allografts. GvH clones were detected in recipient bone marrow, and some appeared earlier in ileal mucosa or blood, consistent with an intestinal mucosal origin. Early after transplant, peak levels of circulating GvH clones were associated with declines in HvG clones.

Taken with the paper, the label for time point translates to: cells obtained before transplantation from donor or recipient. CD3+CD4+ and CD3+CD8+ populations were FACS-sorted from unstimulated pre-transplant donor and recipient cells taken from spleen or lymph nodes. Library method: the immunoSEQ multiplex PCR assay. For most patients, genomic DNA was isolated with the Qiagen DNeasy Blood and Tissue Kit and sent frozen to Adaptive Biotechnologies for TCR sequencing. For most patients, genomic DNA was subjected to high-throughput TCR-beta CDR3 sequencing by Adaptive Biotechnologies. The study's processing was this. TCR sequencing data were retrieved from Adaptive's ImmunoSEQ software for around 19 patients, whereas a few other patients were processed with MiXCR and VDJtools. CD4 versus CD8 sorting errors were corrected by removing sequences found in both subsets at a frequency ratio below 5:1. CDR3 nucleotide sequences shared by donor and recipient were removed because the origin of these sequences could not be assigned. Alloreactive clones required at least 2-fold expansion over unstimulated cells and minimum CFSE-low frequency of 0.002% (template counts) or 0.001% (read counts). A clone was considered mappable if detected in the sequenced pre-transplant spleen, lymph node, or MLR CFSE-low populations of the donor or recipient. Cumulative frequency of alloreactive clones was calculated as a percentage of all sequences weighted by copy number. TCRdb retrieved this table from immuneACCESS and kept in-frame rearrangements only. Not all clones are present; in checked studies, unresolved V genes account for under half, and no reason is known for the remainder. V and J calls plus clone size are reproduced from that table; the DNA served to infer D and trimming. The sample table records about 59,000 clones; almost 95% of these occur just once. The ten biggest clones cover around 0.38% of the sample.

Its CDR3 holds 15 amino acids, cysteine through phenylalanine. The only DNA kept is the CDR3, 45 bases in frame from the first base. As for this clone: It has no known antigen specificity. Qualities for individual bases were not recorded, and no much larger clone is one base off.

The source was unstimulated CD4+ T cells sorted from spleen or lymph node cells, collected before transplant. The clonotype was recovered from a human donor who was the organ donor for an intestinal transplant. The chain was built from TRBV21-1 and TRBJ2-3; TRBD2 is the table's D call and was not checked against the DNA. TRBV21-1 is annotated as a pseudogene. The base sequence is TGTGCCAGCAGCACCTCGCGGGGCCGGCCAGATACGCAGTATTTT. Its protein product is CASSTSRGRPDTQYF.